This passage covers 20 T cell receptor beta chains from one sample sequenced in a study of T cell responses to AZD1222 COVID-19 vaccine. This table comes from immunoSEQ multiplex PCR, and its TCRdb copy is limited to in-frame clones, with some not included. The data contain about 190,000 clones, about nine tenths of them singletons. The material sequenced was peripheral blood, taken on day 0 of AZD1222 vaccination. The source is an adult in good health.

The chain is built from TRBV29-1 and TRBJ1-1; D may be TRBD1 (6 bases). CDR1 is SQVTM and CDR2 is ANQGSEA in the germline V gene. V dropped 8 bases and J dropped 7 bases, with 29 bases sitting between them. The CDR3 sequence is 16 residues long. The CDR3 loop is CSIQTGTTTRWGEAFF. CDR3 in DNA: TGCAGCATTCAGACCGGGACAACAACCCGTTGGGGTGAAGCTTTCTTT.

The chain employs TRBV28 and TRBJ1-1, with a tentative D call TRBD1 (5 bases). V lost 5 bases, J lost 2 bases, and 15 bases lay in between. The germline V gene has CDR1 MDHEN and CDR2 SYDVKM. This CDR3 has 15 residues. For the CDR3, the DNA is TGTGCCAGCAGTGTGCCGATGGGGGGTAACACTGAAGCTTTCTTT. Protein product: CASSVPMGGNTEAFF.

The CDR3 sequence is CASSLVQREDTQYF. The CDR3, as DNA: TGTGCCAGCAGCTTGGTGCAGCGGGAGGATACGCAGTATTTT. This sequence joins TRBV5-4 and TRBJ2-3, with 8 bases identical to TRBD2. Germline values: CDR1 SGHNT, CDR2 YYREEE (reference sequence). With 0 bases clipped from V and 6 bases from J, the junction kept 3 bases outside the gene matches. The CDR3 runs 14 residues.

This clone was detected once. CDR3 region: CASSLGSGSTDTQYF. Written as DNA, the CDR3 is TGTGCCAGCAGCTTAGGTAGCGGAAGCACAGATACGCAGTATTTT. The chain employs TRBV11-3 and TRBJ2-3; perhaps TRBD2 as D (6 bases). Germline V gene data show CDR1 as SGHNT and CDR2 as YENEEA. V shed 1 base and J shed 0 bases, with 8 bases lying between them. The CDR3 contains 15 residues.

The rearrangement links TRBV29-1 to TRBJ2-1; TRBD2 might be the D (5 bases). V was cut by 6 bases and J by 0 bases, with 24 bases left in between. The CDR3 totals 18 residues. Germline V gene sequence: CDR1 SQVTM, CDR2 ANQGSEA. DNA for the CDR3: TGCAGCGTCGAATACCCCGACGTAGGGCGGGCCTCCTACAATGAGCAGTTCTTC. Translation: CSVEYPDVGRASYNEQFF.

The V gene is TRBV7-9, the J gene TRBJ2-7; possibly TRBD2 for D (6 bases). CDR3 length: 16 residues. V was trimmed by 5 bases and J by 0 bases, leaving 17 bases between them. The V gene's germline CDR1 is SEHNR and CDR2 FQNEAQ (reference sequence). CDR3 DNA: TGTGCCAGCAGCGATACCGGGACTCTACTCTCCTACGAGCAGTACTTC. Its protein is CASSDTGTLLSYEQYF.

The chain has TRBV29-1 and TRBJ2-3, with D tentatively TRBD2 (5 bases). CDR1 and CDR2 (germline): SQVTM, ANQGSEA. The CDR3 runs to 12 residues. Trimming removed 4 bases at V and 6 bases at J, with 11 bases between. CDR3: CSVGNPGDTQYF. The CDR3 DNA reads TGCAGCGTTGGAAACCCGGGGGATACGCAGTATTTT.

The V call is TRBV2, the J call TRBJ1-1; no reliable D call. The CDR3 runs 15 residues. V was clipped by 3 bases and J by 4 bases, with 15 bases between them. Germline values: CDR1 SNHLY, CDR2 FYNNEI. The CDR3 sequence: CASSEEVVRGTEAFF. The DNA for the CDR3 is TGTGCCAGCAGTGAGGAGGTCGTGCGAGGCACTGAAGCTTTCTTT.

Here the CDR3 reads CASSPTRQGSMTQYF. The DNA for the CDR3 is TGTGCCAGCAGCCCTACCCGACAGGGTTCTATGACCCAGTACTTC. The rearrangement uses TRBV11-2 and TRBJ2-5, with 7 bases lining up with TRBD1. The CDR3 has 15 amino acids. Germline V gene sequence: CDR1 SGHAT, CDR2 FQNNGV. The trim removed 5 bases at V and 7 bases at J, leaving 13 bases unmatched.

The chain combines TRBV29-1 with TRBJ2-4, with 9 bases that match TRBD1. The CDR3 has 15 amino acids. Germline CDR1 and CDR2: SQVTM and ANQGSEA. J lost 2 bases, V lost 5 bases, and 7 bases had no gene match. CDR3 residues: CSVLQGAGTKNIQYF. As DNA, the CDR3 is TGCAGCGTTCTACAGGGGGCGGGAACCAAAAACATTCAGTACTTC. Looking up the rest from reference TRBV29-1 and TRBJ2-4 gives the full variable domain: SAVISQKPSRDICQRGTSLTIQCQVDSQVTMMFWYRQQPGQSLTLIATANQGSEATYESGFVIDKFPISRPNLTFSTLTVSNMSPEDSSIYLCSVLQGAGTKNIQYFGAGTRLSVL.

The J gene is TRBJ2-5, the V gene TRBV7-8; a possible D gene is TRBD1 (5 bases). The CDR3 sequence is 15 residues long. Per germline, CDR1 SGHVS and CDR2 FQNEAQ. Trimming shortened V by 1 base and J by 5 bases, and 14 bases separated the two germline ends. DNA of the CDR3: TGTGCCAGCAGCTTAGGGGGCAGTGGAGAGGAGACCCAGTACTTC. This gives the protein CASSLGGSGEETQYF.

The rearrangement links TRBV24-1 to TRBJ2-1; 16 positions agree with TRBD2. Germline V gene lookup returns CDR1 KGHDR and CDR2 SFDVKD. The CDR3 runs to 17 residues. J lost 9 bases, V lost 4 bases, and 8 bases had no gene match. CDR3 amino acids: CATSETGTSGREGEQFF. The CDR3 DNA sequence: TGTGCCACCAGTGAAACCGGGACTAGCGGGAGGGAGGGTGAGCAGTTCTTC.

This clone was seen only a few times. J is TRBJ1-2 and V is TRBV28; 8 bases are a match to TRBD1. Germline CDR1 MDHEN, CDR2 SYDVKM. J gave up 4 bases and V 6 bases, and 10 bases lay outside the gene matches. The CDR3 consists of 15 residues. The CDR3 region has the DNA TGTGCCAGCAGAAATTCGAACAGGGGGAGCTATGGCTACACCTTC. Protein sequence: CASRNSNRGSYGYTF.

J is TRBJ2-7 and V is TRBV19; 8 bases agree with TRBD1. The J segment lost 5 bases and the V segment lost 6 bases, leaving 12 bases of the junction unmatched. There are 15 residues in the CDR3. Germline-derived CDR1 and CDR2 are LNHDA and SQIVND (reference sequence). The CDR3 here is CASSPRTGFLDEQYF. The CDR3 DNA reads TGTGCCAGTAGCCCCCGGACAGGGTTTCTCGACGAGCAGTACTTC.

The V call is TRBV2, the J call TRBJ1-5, with D hard to call. V shed 6 bases and J shed 4 bases, with 4 bases lying between them. This CDR3 has 11 amino acids. Germline CDR1 and CDR2: SNHLY and FYNNEI. The CDR3 region has the DNA TGTGCCAGCAGGCGAAATCAGCCCCAGCATTTT. Residues: CASRRNQPQHF.

The rearrangement uses TRBV10-3 and TRBJ1-1, with TRBD1 as a possible D gene (5 bases). Germline V CDR1 and CDR2: ENHRY, SYGVKD. The CDR3 loop spans 15 amino acids. The germline V and J ends were trimmed by 6 bases and 3 bases, with 17 bases remaining between them. CDR3 DNA sequence: TGTGCCATCAGGGGGGGTGGAGCGAAAGACACTGAAGCTTTCTTT. This gives the protein CAIRGGGAKDTEAFF.

The V and J genes are TRBV24-1 and TRBJ1-5; D not resolved. The germline V and J ends were trimmed by 1 base and 5 bases, with 14 bases remaining between them. This CDR3 region has 16 residues. Germline V gives CDR1 KGHDR, CDR2 SFDVKD. CDR3 region: CATSDFSPGDDQPQHF. As DNA, the CDR3 is TGTGCCACCAGTGATTTCTCGCCCGGGGATGATCAGCCCCAGCATTTT.

The CDR3 loop is CASSPGLVSYEQYF. The CDR3, as DNA: TGTGCCAGTAGTCCAGGACTAGTCTCCTACGAGCAGTACTTC. The chain recombines TRBV19 with TRBJ2-7; 7 nucleotides match TRBD2. Losses at the gene ends were 5 bases for V and 0 bases for J; bases not matched to a gene: 4. This CDR3 region has 14 residues. Germline lookup yields CDR1 LNHDA and CDR2 SQIVND (reference sequence).

Points on this clone: Relative to the germline gene, one junction end is altered; a read error may explain this. The CDR3 region is CATSRDTTGGDRF. The CDR3 nucleotides are TGTGCCACCAGCAGAGACACAACAGGGGGTGATCGATTC. V is TRBV15 and J is TRBJ1-2; TRBD1 matches 8 bases. CDR1 and CDR2 from the germline V gene are LNHNV and YYDKDF (reference sequence). CDR3 length equals 13 residues.

V gene TRBV11-1 combines with J gene TRBJ1-4, with 7 bases matching TRBD1. Trimming took 6 bases from V and 3 from J; bases not matched to a gene: 10. The CDR3 totals 16 residues. Germline CDR1 reads SGHAT; CDR2 reads FQDESV (reference sequence). The CDR3 reads CASRPRPGQSNEKLFF. As DNA, the CDR3 is TGTGCCAGCAGACCGCGACCGGGACAGTCTAATGAAAAACTGTTTTTT.